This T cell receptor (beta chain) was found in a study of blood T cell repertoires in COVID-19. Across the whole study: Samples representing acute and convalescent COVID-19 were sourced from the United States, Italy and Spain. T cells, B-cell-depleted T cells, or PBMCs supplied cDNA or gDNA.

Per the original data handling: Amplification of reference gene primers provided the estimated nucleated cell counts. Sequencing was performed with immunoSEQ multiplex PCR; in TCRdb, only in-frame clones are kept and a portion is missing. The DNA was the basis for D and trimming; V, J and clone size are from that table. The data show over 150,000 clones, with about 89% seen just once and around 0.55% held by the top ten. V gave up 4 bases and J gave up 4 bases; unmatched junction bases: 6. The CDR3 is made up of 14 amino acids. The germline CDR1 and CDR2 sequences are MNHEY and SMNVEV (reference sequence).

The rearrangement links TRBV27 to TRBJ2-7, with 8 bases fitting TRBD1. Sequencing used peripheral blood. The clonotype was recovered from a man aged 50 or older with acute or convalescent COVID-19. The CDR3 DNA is TGTGCCAGCAGTTCCCAGGGGGCGCCTTACGAGCAGTACTTC. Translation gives CASSSQGAPYEQYF.